The T cell receptor (beta chain) described here comes from a study of shared clonotypes between healthy human individuals. For the study at large: Sampling drew on donors who were a couple of women and a few men aged 18 to 49.

This CDR3 contains 18 residues. In germline, CDR1 is MGHRA, CDR2 YSYEKL. The V segment lost 3 bases and the J segment 4 bases; nucleotides outside the gene matches: 15. Naive CD8 cells lacked CD45RO, underwent positive selection for CCR7 and left out terminally differentiated effector memory CD45RA+ cells. Details on this clone: What it binds is unknown.

General study findings and limits: Shared across a few donors were around 5% of the naive CD4 clonotypes.

Only in-frame clones appear in the TCRdb table, and some are missing; sequencing was by immunoSEQ multiplex PCR. The sample lists about 2.2 million clones; 85% to 95% were seen once. The chain is built from TRBV4-1 and TRBJ2-1, with TRBD2 matching over 7 bases. The sequencing sample was made of naive CD8+ T cells from PBMCs. This receptor was identified in a man younger than 35 in good health. Some clones in this sample may be carry-over from other donors' samples. CDR3 sequence (DNA): TGCGCCAGCAGCCACCTCTTACCAGCGGGATATCAGTACAATGAGCAGTTCTTC. Protein product: CASSHLLPAGYQYNEQFF.